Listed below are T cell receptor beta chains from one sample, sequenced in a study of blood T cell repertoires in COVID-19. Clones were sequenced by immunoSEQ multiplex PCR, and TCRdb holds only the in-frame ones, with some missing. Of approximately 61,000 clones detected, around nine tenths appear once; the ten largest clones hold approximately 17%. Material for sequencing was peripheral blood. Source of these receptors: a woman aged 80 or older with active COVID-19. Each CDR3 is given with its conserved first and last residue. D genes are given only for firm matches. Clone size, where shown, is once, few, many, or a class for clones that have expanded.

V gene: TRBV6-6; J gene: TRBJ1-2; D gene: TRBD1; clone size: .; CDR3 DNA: TGTGCCAGCAGTTACGGACAGGGACGGGATGGCTACACCTTC; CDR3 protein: CASSYGQGRDGYTF
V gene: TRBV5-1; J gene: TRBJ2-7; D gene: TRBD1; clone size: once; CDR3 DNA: TGCGCCAGCAGCTCTGACAGGGGCCACGAGCAGTACTTC; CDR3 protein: CASSSDRGHEQYF
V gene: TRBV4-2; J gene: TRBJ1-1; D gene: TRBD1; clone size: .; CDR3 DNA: TGTGCCAGCAGCCAAGGAAGGAGACAGGGCTGGCATGAAGCTTTCTTT; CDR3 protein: CASSQGRRQGWHEAFF
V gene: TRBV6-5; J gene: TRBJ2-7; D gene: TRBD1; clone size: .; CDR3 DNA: TGTGCCAGCAGAAACAGGGGCTACGAGCAGTACTTC; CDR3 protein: CASRNRGYEQYF
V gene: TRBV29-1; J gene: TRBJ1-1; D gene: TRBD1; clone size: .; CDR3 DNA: TGCAGCGTTCCCAAACAGGGGTGGACTGAAGCTTTCTTT; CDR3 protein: CSVPKQGWTEAFF
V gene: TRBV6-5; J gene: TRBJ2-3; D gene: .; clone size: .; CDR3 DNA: TGTGCCAGCAGTTACAAACTCACAGATACGCAGTATTTT; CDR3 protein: CASSYKLTDTQYF
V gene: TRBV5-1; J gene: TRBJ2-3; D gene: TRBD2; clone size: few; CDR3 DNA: TGCGCCAGCAGGGTAGCGGGGGTTAGGGATACGCAGTATTTT; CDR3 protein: CASRVAGVRDTQYF
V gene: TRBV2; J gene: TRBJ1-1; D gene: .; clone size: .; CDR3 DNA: TGTGCCAGCAGTGAACCGCCCAGTCATGCAGCTTTCTTT; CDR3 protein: CASSEPPSHAAFF
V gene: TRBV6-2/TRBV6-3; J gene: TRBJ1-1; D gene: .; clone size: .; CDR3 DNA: TGTGCCAGCAGTCCCTTGGGGGGTTTTCCGGAAGCTTTCTTT; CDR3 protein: CASSPLGGFPEAFF
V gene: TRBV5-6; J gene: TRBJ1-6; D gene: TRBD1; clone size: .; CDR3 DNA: TGTGCCAGCAGCTGGGGACAGGGGGGTTCACCCCTCCACTTT; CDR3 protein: CASSWGQGGSPLHF
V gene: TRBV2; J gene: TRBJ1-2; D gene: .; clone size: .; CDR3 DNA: TGTGCCAGCAGTTCAGGTGATCGCTATGGCTACACCTTC; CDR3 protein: CASSSGDRYGYTF
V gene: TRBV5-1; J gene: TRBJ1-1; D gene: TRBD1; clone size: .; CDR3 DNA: TGCGCCAGCAGCTTATCTCCAGGGGGTTTGAACACTGAAGCTTTCTTT; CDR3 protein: CASSLSPGGLNTEAFF
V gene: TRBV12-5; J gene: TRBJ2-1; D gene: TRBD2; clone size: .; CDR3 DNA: TGTGCTAGTGGTGAGCGGAGCGGGGGGCGCCTGTTCTTC; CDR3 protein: CASGERSGGRLFF
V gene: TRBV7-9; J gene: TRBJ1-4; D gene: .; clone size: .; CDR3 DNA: TGTGCCAGCAGCTCCCGGTTACAGGAAAAACTGTTTTTT; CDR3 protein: CASSSRLQEKLFF
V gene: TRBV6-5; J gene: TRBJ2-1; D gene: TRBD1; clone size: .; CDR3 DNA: TGTGCCAGCAGTGACTCGGACAGGGAGGAGCAGTTCTTC; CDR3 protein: CASSDSDREEQFF
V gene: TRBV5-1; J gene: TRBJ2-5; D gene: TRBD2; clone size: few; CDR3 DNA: TGCGCCAGCACCCTCGGGGGGGGCGGAGAGACCCAGTACTTC; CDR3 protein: CASTLGGGGETQYF
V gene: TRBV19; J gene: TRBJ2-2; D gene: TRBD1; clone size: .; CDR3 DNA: TGTGCCAGTAGCCCCACCGGGACAGGGAACACCGGGGAGCTGTTTTTT; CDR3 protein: CASSPTGTGNTGELFF
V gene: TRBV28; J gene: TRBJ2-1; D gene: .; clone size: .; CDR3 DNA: TGTGCCAGCATATGGGGGGGCGCAGAAAGCAATGAGCAGTTCTTC; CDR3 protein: CASIWGGAESNEQFF
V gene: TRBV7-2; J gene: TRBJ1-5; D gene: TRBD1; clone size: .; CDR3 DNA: TGTGCCAGCAGCGTGGGACAGGGGGAGTTTCAGCCCCAGCATTTT; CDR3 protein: CASSVGQGEFQPQHF
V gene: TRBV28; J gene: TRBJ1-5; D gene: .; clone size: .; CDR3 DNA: TGTGCCAGCAGTTTACTGGGGGCGCGAGGTATGGGCAATCAGCCCCAGCATTTT; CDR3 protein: CASSLLGARGMGNQPQHF
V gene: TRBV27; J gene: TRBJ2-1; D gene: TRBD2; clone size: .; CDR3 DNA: TGTGCCAGCAGTTTAGGAGTAGCGGGGGGAACCTACAATGAGCAGTTCTTC; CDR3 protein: CASSLGVAGGTYNEQFF
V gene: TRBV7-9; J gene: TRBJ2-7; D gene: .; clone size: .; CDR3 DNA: TGTGCCAGCAGCTTAACGGTGGGAGCGGATTCGCTGGAGCAGTACTTC; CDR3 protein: CASSLTVGADSLEQYF
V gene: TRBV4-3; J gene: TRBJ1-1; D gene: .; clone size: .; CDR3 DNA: TGCGCCAGCAGCCGTATGGGGGCACGCACTGAAGCTTTCTTT; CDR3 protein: CASSRMGARTEAFF
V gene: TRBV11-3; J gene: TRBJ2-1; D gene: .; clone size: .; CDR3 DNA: TGTGCCAGCAGCTTGGACAGCTCCTACAATGAGCAGTTCTTC; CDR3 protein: CASSLDSSYNEQFF
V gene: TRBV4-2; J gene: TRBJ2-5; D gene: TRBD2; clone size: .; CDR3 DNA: TGTGCCAGCAGCCCGGGGACTAGCGCACAGACCCAGTACTTC; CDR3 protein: CASSPGTSAQTQYF
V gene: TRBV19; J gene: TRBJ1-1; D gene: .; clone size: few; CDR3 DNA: TGTGCCAGTAACCAGGGAGGATTTGCTTTCTTT; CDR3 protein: CASNQGGFAFF
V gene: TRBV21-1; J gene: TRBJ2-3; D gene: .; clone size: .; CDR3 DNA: TGTGCCAGCACAAACGCGGTCGGACTAGCGGGGTTTAGCACAGATACGCAGTATTTT; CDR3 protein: CASTNAVGLAGFSTDTQYF
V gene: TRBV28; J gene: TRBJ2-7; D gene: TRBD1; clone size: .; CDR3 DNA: TGTGCCAGCAGGCCCGCCCCGGACAGGGGCCACGAGCAGTACTTC; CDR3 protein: CASRPAPDRGHEQYF
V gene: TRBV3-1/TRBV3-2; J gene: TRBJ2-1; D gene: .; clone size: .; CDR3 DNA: TGTGCCAGCAGCCAATATGAGTACAATGAGCAGTTCTTC; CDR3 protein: CASSQYEYNEQFF
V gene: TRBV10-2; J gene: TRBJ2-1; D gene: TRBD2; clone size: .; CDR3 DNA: TGCGCCAGCAGCCCATTCCTAGCGGGGTTAATAAATGAGCAGTTCTTC; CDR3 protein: CASSPFLAGLINEQFF
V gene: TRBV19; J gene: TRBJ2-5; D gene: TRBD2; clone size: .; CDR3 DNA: TGTGCCAGTAGTATAAGGGGAGGGGATCTTGAGACCCAGTACTTC; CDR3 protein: CASSIRGGDLETQYF
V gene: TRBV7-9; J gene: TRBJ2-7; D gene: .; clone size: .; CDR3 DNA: TGTGCCAGCAGCTTAGAAGCGGCCCACGAGCAGTACTTC; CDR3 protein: CASSLEAAHEQYF
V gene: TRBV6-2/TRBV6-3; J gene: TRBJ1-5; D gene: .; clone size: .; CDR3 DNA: TGTGCCAGCAGTCTGGAGTTCAATCAGCCCCAGCATTTT; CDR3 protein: CASSLEFNQPQHF
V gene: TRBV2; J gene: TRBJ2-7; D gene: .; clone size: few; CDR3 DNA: TGTGCCAGCAGTGAGGGGCGCGGGGCCTACGAGCAGTACTTC; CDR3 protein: CASSEGRGAYEQYF
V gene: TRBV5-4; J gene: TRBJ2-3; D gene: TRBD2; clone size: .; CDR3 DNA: TGTGCCAGCAGCTCCCGGGAGGAGGGAGATACGCAGTATTTT; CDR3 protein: CASSSREEGDTQYF
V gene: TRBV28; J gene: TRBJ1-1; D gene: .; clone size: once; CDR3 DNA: TGTGCCAGCAGTCCCATCCAGATACAGGGAAGGTACAACACTGAAGCTTTCTTT; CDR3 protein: CASSPIQIQGRYNTEAFF
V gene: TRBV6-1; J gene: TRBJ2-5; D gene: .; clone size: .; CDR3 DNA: TGTGCCAGCAGTGAGGGCAGCTCGAAAGAGACCCAGTACTTC; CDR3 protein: CASSEGSSKETQYF
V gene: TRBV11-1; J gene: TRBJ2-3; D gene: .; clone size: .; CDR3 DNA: TGTGCCAGCACCCTGGGGCCTCATGGTGATACGCAGTATTTT; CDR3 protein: CASTLGPHGDTQYF
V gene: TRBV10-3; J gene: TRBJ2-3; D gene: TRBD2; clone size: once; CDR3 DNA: TGTGCCATCAGGGCTAGCGGGGGGGCAGCAGATACGCAGTATTTT; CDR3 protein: CAIRASGGAADTQYF
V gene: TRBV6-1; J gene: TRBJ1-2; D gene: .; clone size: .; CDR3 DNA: TGTGCCAGCAGTGAACTTGGCAGGATTGTGGGTGGCTACACCTTC; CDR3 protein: CASSELGRIVGGYTF
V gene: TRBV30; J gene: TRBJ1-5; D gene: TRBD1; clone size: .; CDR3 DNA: TGTGCCTGGAGCGCCGGGACAGGGAATCAGCCCCAGCATTTT; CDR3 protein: CAWSAGTGNQPQHF
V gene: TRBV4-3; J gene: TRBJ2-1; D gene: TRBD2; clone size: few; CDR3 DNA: TGCGCCAGCAGCCTCCTAGCGGGGGCCACCTACAATGAGCAGTTCTTC; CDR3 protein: CASSLLAGATYNEQFF